This is a list of T cell receptor beta chains from one sample in a study of blood T cells in healthy people across ages. A single record per CDR3 protein comes from TCRdb applying MiXCR to the 5' RACE reads. This table has 380,000 or so distinct CDR3 sequences, about 49% appearing once. Material for sequencing was blood. These receptors came from a man aged 55 to 70 in good health. Each CDR3 is given with its conserved first and last residue. Fields, in order: V gene, clone size, J gene, D gene, CDR3 protein, CDR3 DNA. A D gene is named only where the DNA matches it firmly. Part of the rows lack a size; the others show once, few, many or a class for expanded clones.

TRBV29-1	.	TRBJ2-5	.	CSVSRAGKGETQYF	TGCAGCGTTTCCCGGGCTGGTAAGGGGGAGACCCAGTACTTC
TRBV7-2	.	TRBJ2-1	TRBD2	CASSFPRGGYRDEQFF	TGTGCCAGCAGCTTCCCTCGGGGGGGCTATAGGGATGAGCAGTTCTTC
TRBV20-1	.	TRBJ2-1	TRBD2	CSARDLAGLAKNEQFF	TGCAGTGCTAGAGATCTAGCGGGACTAGCGAAGAATGAGCAGTTCTTC
TRBV9	.	TRBJ2-4	.	CASSVGVGNIQYF	TGTGCCAGCAGCGTAGGTGTCGGAAACATTCAGTACTTC
TRBV20-1	.	TRBJ2-3	TRBD2	CSARDLRLAGSPDTQYF	TGCAGTGCTAGAGATCTTCGTCTAGCGGGATCTCCGGATACGCAGTATTTT
TRBV5-1	.	TRBJ2-3	TRBD2	CANSPAGDTRYF	TGCGCCAACAGCCCAGCGGGAGATACGCGGTATTTT
TRBV20-1	.	TRBJ2-6	.	CSAPERGANVLTF	TGCAGTGCCCCCGAACGTGGGGCCAACGTCCTGACTTTC
TRBV6-2/TRBV6-3	few	TRBJ2-6	.	CASSPTQAGANVLTF	TGTGCCAGCAGTCCAACCCAGGCTGGGGCCAACGTCCTGACTTTC
TRBV11-1	.	TRBJ2-7	TRBD2	CASSLGSGRTYEQYF	TGTGCCAGCAGCTTAGGTAGCGGGAGAACCTACGAGCAGTACTTC
TRBV5-1	few	TRBJ1-2	TRBD1	CASSSTSTGGGYTF	TGCGCCAGCAGCTCAACCTCGACAGGGGGCGGCTACACCTTC
TRBV10-3	.	TRBJ2-1	.	CAISGASEYNEQFF	TGTGCCATCAGTGGTGCTAGCGAGTACAATGAGCAGTTCTTC
TRBV30	.	TRBJ2-7	.	CACLGGSYEQYF	TGTGCCTGCCTAGGTGGCTCCTACGAGCAGTACTTC
TRBV14	.	TRBJ1-2	TRBD1	CASSHGTGAYYGYTF	TGTGCCAGCAGTCACGGGACAGGGGCCTACTATGGCTACACCTTC